The clone carrying this TCR beta chain was picked up one time. Its antigen is undetermined. Clones were read by immunoSEQ multiplex PCR, and TCRdb kept only the in-frame ones, dropping some. This table holds some 52,000 clones, roughly nine tenths found once. This entry is derived from a study of OX40 agonist ivuxolimab in advanced cancers. At the level of the study: All patients had ivuxolimab intravenously every 2 weeks at 0.01 to 10 mg/kg. General observations from the study: Circulating CD4+ and CD8+ T cells showed clonal expansion by week 6 at 0.1 to 3.0 mg/kg. CD4+ T cells averaged fewer expanded clones than CD8+ T cells.

J was trimmed by 5 bases and V by 2 bases; bases with no gene match: 6. This CDR3 has 16 amino acids. In germline, CDR1 is MNHNS, CDR2 SASEGT. The TCR sequence derives from an adult with an advanced solid tumor such as melanoma, head and neck, liver or kidney cancer. The specimen was CD4+ or CD8+ T cells sorted from blood, collected in a trial of the OX40 agonist ivuxolimab. The rearrangement uses TRBV6-1 and TRBJ1-6; TRBD1 agrees at 7 bases. Here the CDR3 DNA reads TGTGCCAGCAGTGAACAACCGGGACAGAATAATTCACCCCTCCACTTT. This gives the protein CASSEQPGQNNSPLHF.